The entry below describes one T cell receptor (beta chain). V shed 0 bases, J shed 4 bases, and the junction held 6 bases outside the gene matches. The germline V gene encodes CDR1 MNHEY and CDR2 SMNVEV (reference sequence). The CDR3 runs 16 residues. Amplification of the TCR beta CDR3 (from genomic DNA) was done by two-round multiplex PCR. Used in first-round PCR were primers specific to each TRBV and TRBJ gene. TCRdb reprocessed the multiplex PCR reads via MiXCR and lists one record per CDR3 protein. The sample yields around 13,000 distinct CDR3 sequences, around two fifths seen once. This sample was taken from a study of prognosis after radiotherapy for stage I lung cancer. Study overall: All of the enrolled patients had stage I non-small cell lung cancer, and they joined between 2018 and 2019. Without exception, patients with non-small cell lung cancer were deemed medically inoperable. Radiotherapy was SBRT in 3 to 5 fractions with a biologically effective dose of at least 100 Gy. There were no patients who received concurrent therapy with stereotactic body radiotherapy.

The source of this sequence is a donor over 45 with non-small cell lung cancer. The sample here was PBMCs, taken before or after stereotactic body radiation therapy (not recorded which). The chain links TRBV27 to TRBJ2-1; 7 nucleotides agree with TRBD2. CDR3 protein: CASSLSAGDGYNEQFF. CDR3 DNA: TGTGCCAGCAGTTTATCCGCGGGAGACGGGTACAATGAGCAGTTCTTC.